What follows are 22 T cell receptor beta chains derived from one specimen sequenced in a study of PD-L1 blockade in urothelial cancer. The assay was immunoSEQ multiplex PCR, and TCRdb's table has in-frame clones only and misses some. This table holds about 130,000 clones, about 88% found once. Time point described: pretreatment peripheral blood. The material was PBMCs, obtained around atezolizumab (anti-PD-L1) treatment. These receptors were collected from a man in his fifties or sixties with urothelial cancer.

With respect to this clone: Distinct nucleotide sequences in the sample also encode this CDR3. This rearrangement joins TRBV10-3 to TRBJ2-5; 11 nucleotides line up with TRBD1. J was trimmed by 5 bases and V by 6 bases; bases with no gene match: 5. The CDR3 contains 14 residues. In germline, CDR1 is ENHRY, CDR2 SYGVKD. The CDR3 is CAIRGQGGGETQYF. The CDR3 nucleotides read TGTGCCATCAGGGGACAGGGGGGAGGCGAGACCCAGTACTTC.

Here the CDR3 reads CASSQTGTGRFGYTF. The DNA for the CDR3 is TGCGCCAGCAGCCAAACCGGGACAGGGAGGTTCGGCTACACCTTC. The chain employs TRBV4-1 and TRBJ1-2, with 9 bases matching TRBD1. V lost 2 bases, J lost 8 bases, and 9 bases stayed unmatched. The germline V gene has CDR1 MGHRA and CDR2 YSYEKL. This CDR3 region has 15 residues.

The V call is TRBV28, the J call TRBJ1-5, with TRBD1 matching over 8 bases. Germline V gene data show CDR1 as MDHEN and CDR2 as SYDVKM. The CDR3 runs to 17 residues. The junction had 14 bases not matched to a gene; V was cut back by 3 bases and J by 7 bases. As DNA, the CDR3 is TGTGCCAGCAGTTTCCCTGGTCGCCGACAGGGGCGACAGCCCCAGCATTTT. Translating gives CASSFPGRRQGRQPQHF.

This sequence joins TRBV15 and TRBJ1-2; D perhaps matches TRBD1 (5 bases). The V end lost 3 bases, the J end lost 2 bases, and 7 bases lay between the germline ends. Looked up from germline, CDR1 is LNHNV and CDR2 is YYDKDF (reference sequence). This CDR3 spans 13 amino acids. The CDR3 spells CATSRDINYGYTF. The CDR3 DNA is TGTGCCACCAGCAGGGACATCAACTATGGCTACACCTTC.

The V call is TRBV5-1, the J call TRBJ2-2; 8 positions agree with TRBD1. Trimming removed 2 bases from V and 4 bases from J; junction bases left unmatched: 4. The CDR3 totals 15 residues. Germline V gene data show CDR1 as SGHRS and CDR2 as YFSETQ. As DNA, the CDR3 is TGCGCCAGCAGCTTCCGACAGGGGAGCACCGGGGAGCTGTTTTTT. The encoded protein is CASSFRQGSTGELFF. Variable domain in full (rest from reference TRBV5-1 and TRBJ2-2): KAGVTQTPRYLIKTRGQQVTLSCSPISGHRSVSWYQQTPGQGLQFLFEYFSETQRNKGNFPGRFSGRQFSNSRSEMNVSTLELGDSALYLCASSFRQGSTGELFFGEGSRLTVL.

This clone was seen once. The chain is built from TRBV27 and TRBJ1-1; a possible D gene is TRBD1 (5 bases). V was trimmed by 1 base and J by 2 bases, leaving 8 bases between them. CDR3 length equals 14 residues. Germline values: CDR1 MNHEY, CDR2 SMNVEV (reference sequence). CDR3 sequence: CASSLYQGNTEAFF. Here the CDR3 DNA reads TGTGCCAGCAGTTTATATCAGGGTAACACTGAAGCTTTCTTT.

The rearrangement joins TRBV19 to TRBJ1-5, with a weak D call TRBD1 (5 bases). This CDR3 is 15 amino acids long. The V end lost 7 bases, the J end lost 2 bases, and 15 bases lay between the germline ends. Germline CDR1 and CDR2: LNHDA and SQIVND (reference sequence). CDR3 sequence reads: CASKTSGGGNQPQHF. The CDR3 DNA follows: TGTGCCAGTAAAACCTCGGGAGGGGGCAATCAGCCCCAGCATTTT.

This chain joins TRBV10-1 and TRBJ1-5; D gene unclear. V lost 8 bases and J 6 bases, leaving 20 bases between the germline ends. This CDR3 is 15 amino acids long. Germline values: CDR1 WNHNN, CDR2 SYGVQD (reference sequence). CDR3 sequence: CASGLTRRGGQPQHF. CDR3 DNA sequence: TGCGCCAGCGGTCTAACTCGGCGAGGAGGTCAGCCCCAGCATTTT.

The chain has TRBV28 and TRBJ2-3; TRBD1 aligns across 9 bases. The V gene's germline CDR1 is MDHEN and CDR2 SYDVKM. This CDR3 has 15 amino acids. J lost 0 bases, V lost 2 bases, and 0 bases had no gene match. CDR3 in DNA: TGTGCCAGCAGTTTAGGGACAGGGAGCACAGATACGCAGTATTTT. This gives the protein CASSLGTGSTDTQYF.

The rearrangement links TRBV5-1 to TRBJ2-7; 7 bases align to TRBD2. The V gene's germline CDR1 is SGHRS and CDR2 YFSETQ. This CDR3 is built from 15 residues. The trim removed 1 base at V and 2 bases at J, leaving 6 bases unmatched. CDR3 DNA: TGCGCCAGCAGCTTGTCTATGGGGAGGGCCTACGAGCAGTACTTC. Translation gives CASSLSMGRAYEQYF.

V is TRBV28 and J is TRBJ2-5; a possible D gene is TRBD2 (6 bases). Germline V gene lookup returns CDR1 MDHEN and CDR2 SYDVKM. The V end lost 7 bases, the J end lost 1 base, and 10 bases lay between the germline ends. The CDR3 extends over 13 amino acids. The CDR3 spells CASTPSVQETQYF. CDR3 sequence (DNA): TGTGCCAGCACGCCTAGCGTCCAAGAGACCCAGTACTTC.

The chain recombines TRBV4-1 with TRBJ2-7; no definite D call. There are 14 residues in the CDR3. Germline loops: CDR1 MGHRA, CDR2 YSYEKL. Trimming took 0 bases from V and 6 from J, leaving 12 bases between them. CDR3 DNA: TGCGCCAGCAGCCAAGATCCCCCCCGAGGCGAGCAGTACTTC. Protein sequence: CASSQDPPRGEQYF.

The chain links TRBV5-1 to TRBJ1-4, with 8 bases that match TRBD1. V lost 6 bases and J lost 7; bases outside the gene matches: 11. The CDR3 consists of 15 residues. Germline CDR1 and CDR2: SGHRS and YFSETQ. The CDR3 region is CASTATGTGLEKLFF. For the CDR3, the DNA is TGCGCCAGCACCGCCACGGGGACAGGTCTTGAAAAACTGTTTTTT.

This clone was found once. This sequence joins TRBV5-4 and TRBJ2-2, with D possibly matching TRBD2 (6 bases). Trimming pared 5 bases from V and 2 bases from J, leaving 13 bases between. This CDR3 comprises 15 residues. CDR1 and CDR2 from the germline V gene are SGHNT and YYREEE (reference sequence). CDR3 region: CASRISGGNTGELFF. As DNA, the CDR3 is TGTGCCAGCAGAATCTCCGGGGGTAACACCGGGGAGCTGTTTTTT.

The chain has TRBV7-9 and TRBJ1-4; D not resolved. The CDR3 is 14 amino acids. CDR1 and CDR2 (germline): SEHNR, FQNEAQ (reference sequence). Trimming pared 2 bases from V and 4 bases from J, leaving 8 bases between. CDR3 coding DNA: TGTGCCAGCAGCTTACGAGTGAATAATGAAAAACTGTTTTTT. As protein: CASSLRVNNEKLFF. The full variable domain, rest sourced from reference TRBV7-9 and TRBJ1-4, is DTGVSQNPRHKITKRGQNVTFRCDPISEHNRLYWYRQTLGQGPEFLTYFQNEAQLEKSRLLSDRFSAERPKGSFSTLEIQRTEQGDSAMYLCASSLRVNNEKLFFGSGTQLSVL.

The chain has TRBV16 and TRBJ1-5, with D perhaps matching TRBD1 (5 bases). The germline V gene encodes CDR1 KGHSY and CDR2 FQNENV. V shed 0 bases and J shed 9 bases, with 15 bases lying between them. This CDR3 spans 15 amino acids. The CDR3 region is CASSQSRTTPRPQHF. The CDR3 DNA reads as TGTGCCAGCAGCCAATCAAGGACAACTCCTCGGCCCCAGCATTTT.

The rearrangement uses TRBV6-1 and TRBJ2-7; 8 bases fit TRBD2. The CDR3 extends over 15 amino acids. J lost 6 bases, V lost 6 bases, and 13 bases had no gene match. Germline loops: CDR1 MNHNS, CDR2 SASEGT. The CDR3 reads CASRKLAAAPPEQYF. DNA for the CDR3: TGTGCCAGCAGAAAACTAGCGGCTGCCCCACCCGAGCAGTACTTC.

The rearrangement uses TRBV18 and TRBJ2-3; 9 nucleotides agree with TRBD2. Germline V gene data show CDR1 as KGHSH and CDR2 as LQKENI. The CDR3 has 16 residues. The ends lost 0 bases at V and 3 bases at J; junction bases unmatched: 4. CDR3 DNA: TGTGCCAGCTCACCACCGGCGCGGGGGGGGACAGATACGCAGTATTTT. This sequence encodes CASSPPARGGTDTQYF.

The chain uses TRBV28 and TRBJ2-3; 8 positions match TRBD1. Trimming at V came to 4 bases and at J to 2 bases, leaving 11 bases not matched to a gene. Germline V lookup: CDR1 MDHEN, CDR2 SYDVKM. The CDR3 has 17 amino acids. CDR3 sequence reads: CASSSPPGTGYTDTQYF. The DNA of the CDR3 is TGTGCCAGCAGTTCGCCCCCGGGGACAGGATACACAGATACGCAGTATTTT.

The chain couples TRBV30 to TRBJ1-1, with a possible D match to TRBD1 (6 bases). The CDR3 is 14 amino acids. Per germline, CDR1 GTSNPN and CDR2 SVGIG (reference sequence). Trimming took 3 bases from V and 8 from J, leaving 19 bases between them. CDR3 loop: CAWSPIGGLGEAFF. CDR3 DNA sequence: TGTGCCTGGAGCCCAATTGGGGGCTTGGGCGAAGCTTTCTTT.

CDR3 nucleotides: TGTGCCAGCAGTCCTGACGCCAGTAGCGGAAGATCCTACGAGCAGTACTTC. Amino acid sequence: CASSPDASSGRSYEQYF. The chain couples TRBV28 to TRBJ2-7; D might be TRBD2 (6 bases). The germline gives CDR1 MDHEN, CDR2 SYDVKM. V lost 5 bases, J lost 1 base, and 21 bases lay in between. The CDR3 is 17 amino acids.

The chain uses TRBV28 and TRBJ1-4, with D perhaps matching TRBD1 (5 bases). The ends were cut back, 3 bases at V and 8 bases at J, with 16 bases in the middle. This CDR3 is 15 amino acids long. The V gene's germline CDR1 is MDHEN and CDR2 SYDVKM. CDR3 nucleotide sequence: TGTGCCAGCAGTTTTAACAGGAACTTTGGCGAAAAACTGTTTTTT. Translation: CASSFNRNFGEKLFF.